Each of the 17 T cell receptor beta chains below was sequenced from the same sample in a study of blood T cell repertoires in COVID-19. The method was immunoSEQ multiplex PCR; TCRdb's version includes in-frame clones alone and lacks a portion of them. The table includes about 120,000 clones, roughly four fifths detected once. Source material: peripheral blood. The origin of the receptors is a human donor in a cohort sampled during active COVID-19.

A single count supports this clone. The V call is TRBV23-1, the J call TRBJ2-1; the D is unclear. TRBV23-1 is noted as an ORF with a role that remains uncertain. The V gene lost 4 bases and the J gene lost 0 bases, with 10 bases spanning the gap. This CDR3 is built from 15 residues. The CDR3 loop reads CASSLTGSSYNEQFF. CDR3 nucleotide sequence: TGCGCCAGCAGTCTCACGGGTAGCTCCTACAATGAGCAGTTCTTC.

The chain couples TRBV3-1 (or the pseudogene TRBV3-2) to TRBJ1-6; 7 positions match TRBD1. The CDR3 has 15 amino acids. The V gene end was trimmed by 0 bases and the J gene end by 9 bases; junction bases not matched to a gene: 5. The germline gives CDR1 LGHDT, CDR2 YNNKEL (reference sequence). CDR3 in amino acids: CASSQETGWSSPLHF. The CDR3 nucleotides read TGTGCCAGCAGCCAAGAGACAGGGTGGAGTTCACCCCTCCACTTT.

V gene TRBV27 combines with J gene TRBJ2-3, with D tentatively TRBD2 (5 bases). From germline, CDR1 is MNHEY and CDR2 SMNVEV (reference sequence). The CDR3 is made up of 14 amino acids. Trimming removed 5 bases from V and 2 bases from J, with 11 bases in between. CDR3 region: CASSDERITDTQYF. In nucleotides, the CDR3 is TGTGCCAGCAGTGACGAGCGGATCACAGATACGCAGTATTTT.

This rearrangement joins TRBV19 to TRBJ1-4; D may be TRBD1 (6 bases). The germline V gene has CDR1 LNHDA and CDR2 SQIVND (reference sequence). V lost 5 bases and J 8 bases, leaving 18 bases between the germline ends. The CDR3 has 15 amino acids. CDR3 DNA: TGTGCCAGTAGTCGGGGGGCGCAGGGAGTGGAAAAACTGTTTTTT. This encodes CASSRGAQGVEKLFF.

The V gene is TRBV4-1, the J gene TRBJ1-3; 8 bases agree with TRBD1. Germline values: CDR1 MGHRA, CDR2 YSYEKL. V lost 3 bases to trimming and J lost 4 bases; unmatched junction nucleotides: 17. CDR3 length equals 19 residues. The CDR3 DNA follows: TGCGCCAGCAGCCATGCCCCCCTAGGGCAGGGGGCCTCAGGAAACACCATATATTTT. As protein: CASSHAPLGQGASGNTIYF.

This CDR3 reads CASSPLDSDTDTQYF. The CDR3 region has the DNA TGCGCCAGCAGCCCTCTGGACAGCGACACAGATACGCAGTATTTT. The V call is TRBV4-3, the J call TRBJ2-3; weak D call: TRBD1 (6 bases). CDR1 and CDR2 (germline): LGHNA, YSLEER. There are 15 residues in the CDR3. V was cut by 4 bases and J by 2 bases, with 13 bases left in between.

CDR3 DNA: TGTGCCAGCAGCCGTATCGGGGAGCTGTTTTTT. Amino acids: CASSRIGELFF. V gene TRBV21-1 combines with J gene TRBJ2-2; the D call in the table, TRBD2, was not verified against the DNA. TRBV21-1 is a documented pseudogene. This CDR3 is built from 11 residues.

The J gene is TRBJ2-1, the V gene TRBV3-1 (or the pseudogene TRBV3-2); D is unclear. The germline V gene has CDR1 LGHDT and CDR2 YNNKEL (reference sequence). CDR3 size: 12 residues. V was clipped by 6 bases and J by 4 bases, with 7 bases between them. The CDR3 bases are TGTGCCAGCAGGTCCGGGTACAATGAGCAGTTCTTC. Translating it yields CASRSGYNEQFF.

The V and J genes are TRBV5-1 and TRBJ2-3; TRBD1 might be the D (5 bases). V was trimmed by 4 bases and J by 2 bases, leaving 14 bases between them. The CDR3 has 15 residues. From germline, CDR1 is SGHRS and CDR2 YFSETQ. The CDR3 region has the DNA TGCGCCAGCAGCCTACAGGTTGGCTTCACAGATACGCAGTATTTT. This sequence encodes CASSLQVGFTDTQYF. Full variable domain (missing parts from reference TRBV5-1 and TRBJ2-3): KAGVTQTPRYLIKTRGQQVTLSCSPISGHRSVSWYQQTPGQGLQFLFEYFSETQRNKGNFPGRFSGRQFSNSRSEMNVSTLELGDSALYLCASSLQVGFTDTQYFGPGTRLTVL.

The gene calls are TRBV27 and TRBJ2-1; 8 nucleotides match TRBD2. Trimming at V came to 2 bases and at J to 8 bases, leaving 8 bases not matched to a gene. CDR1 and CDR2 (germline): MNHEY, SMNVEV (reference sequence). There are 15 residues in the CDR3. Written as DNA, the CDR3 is TGTGCCAGCAGTTTACCGGGACTAGGTGTGTATGAGCAGTTCTTC. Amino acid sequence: CASSLPGLGVYEQFF.

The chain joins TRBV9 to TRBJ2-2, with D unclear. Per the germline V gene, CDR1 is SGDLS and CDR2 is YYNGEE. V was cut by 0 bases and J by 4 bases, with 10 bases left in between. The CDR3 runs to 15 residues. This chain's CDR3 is CASSVGSSSTGELFF. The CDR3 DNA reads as TGTGCCAGCAGCGTAGGTTCTAGTAGCACCGGGGAGCTGTTTTTT.

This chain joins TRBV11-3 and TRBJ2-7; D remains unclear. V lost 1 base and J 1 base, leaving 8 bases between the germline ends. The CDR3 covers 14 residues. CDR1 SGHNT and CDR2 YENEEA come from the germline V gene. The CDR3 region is CASSLGTGSYEQYF. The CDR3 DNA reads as TGTGCCAGCAGCTTAGGAACGGGTTCCTACGAGCAGTACTTC.

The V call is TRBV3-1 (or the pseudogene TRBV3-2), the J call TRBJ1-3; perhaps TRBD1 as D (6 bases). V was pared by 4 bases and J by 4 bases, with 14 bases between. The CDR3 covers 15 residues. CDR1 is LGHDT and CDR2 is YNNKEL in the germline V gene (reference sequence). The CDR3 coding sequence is TGTGCCAGCAGCCCCCCTACAGGGTACGGAAACACCATATATTTT. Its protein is CASSPPTGYGNTIYF.

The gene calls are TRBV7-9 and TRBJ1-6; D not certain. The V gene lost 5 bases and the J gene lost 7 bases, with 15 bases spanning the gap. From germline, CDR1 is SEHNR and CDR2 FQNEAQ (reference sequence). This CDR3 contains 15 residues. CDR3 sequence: CASSPRGGHNSPLHF. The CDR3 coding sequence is TGTGCCAGCAGCCCCCGGGGAGGGCACAATTCACCCCTCCACTTT.

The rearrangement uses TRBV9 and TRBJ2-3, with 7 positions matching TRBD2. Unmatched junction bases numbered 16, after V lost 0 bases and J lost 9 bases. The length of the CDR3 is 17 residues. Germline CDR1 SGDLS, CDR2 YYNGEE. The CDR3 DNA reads TGTGCCAGCAGCGTAGGGAGTCGGCGGGGGAGTAGCGAAACGCAGTATTTT. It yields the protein CASSVGSRRGSSETQYF.

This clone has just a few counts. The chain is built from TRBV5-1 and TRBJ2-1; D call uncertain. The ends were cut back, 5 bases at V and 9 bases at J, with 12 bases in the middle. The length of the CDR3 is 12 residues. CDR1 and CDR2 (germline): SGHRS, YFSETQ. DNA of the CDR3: TGCGCCAGCAGTTCGGCAGGTCTTGAGCAGTTCTTC. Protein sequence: CASSSAGLEQFF.

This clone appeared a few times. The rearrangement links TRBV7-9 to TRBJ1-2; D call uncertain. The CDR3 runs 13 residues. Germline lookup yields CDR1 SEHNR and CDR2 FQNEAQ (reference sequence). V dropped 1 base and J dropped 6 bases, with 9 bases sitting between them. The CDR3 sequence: CASSLEGGNGYTF. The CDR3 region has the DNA TGTGCCAGCAGCTTAGAGGGCGGGAATGGCTACACCTTC. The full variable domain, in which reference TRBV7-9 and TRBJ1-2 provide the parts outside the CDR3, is DTGVSQNPRHKITKRGQNVTFRCDPISEHNRLYWYRQTLGQGPEFLTYFQNEAQLEKSRLLSDRFSAERPKGSFSTLEIQRTEQGDSAMYLCASSLEGGNGYTFGSGTRLTVV.